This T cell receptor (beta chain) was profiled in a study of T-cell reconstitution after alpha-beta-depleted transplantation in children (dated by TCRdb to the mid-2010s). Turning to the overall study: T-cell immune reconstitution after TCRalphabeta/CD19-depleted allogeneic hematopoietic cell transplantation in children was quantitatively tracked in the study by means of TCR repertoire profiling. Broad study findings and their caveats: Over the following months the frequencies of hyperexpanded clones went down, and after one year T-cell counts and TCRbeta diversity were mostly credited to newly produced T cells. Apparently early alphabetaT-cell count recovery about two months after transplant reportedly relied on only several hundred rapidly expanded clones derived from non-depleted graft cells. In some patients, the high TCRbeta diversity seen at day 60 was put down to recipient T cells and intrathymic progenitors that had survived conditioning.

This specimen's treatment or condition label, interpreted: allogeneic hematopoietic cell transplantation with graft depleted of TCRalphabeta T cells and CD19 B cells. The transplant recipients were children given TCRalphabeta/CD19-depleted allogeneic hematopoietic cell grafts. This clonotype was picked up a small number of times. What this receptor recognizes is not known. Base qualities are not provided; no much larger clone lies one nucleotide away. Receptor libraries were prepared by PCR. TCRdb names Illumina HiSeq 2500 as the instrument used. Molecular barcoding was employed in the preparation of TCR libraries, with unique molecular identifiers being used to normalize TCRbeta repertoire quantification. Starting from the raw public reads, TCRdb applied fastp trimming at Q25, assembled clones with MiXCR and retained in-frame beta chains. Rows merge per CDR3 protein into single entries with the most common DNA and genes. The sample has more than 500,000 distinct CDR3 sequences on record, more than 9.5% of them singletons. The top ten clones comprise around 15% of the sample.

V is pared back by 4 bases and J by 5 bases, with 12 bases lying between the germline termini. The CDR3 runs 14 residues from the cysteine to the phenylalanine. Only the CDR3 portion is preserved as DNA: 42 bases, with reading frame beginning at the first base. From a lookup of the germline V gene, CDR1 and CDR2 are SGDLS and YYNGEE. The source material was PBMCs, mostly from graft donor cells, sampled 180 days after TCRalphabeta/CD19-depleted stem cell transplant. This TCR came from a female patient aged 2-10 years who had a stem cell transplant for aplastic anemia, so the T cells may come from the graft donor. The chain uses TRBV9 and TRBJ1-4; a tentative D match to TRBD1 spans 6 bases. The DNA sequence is TGTGCCAGCAGCCCGAGACAGGCCAATGAAAAACTGTTTTTT. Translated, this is CASSPRQANEKLFF.